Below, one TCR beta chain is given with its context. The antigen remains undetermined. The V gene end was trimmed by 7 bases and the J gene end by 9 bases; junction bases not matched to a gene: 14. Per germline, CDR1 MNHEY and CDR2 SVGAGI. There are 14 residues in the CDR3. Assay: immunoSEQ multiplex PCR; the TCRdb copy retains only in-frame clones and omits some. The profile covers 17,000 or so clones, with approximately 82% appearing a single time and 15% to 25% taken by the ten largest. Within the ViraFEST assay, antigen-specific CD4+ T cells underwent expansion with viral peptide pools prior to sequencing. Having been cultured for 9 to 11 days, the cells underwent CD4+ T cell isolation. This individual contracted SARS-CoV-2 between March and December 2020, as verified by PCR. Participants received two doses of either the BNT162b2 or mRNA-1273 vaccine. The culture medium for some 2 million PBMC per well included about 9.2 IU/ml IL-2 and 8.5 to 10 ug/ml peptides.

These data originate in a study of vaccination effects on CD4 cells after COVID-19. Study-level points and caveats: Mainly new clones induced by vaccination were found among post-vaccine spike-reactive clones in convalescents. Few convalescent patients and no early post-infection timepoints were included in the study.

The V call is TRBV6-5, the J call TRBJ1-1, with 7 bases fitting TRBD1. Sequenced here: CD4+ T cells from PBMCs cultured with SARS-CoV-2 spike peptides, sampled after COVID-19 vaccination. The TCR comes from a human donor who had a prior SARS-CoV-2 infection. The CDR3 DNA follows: TGTGCCAGCACCAGGAGAGACAGGGATGTGAAAGCTTTCTTT. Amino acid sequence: CASTRRDRDVKAFF.